Below, 18 T cell receptor beta chains from the same sample are listed, as sequenced in a study of shared T cell receptors in the human thymus. Profiling relied on immunoSEQ multiplex PCR, and the TCRdb table lists in-frame clones only, not all of them. The sample includes hundreds of thousands of clones, over 90% of them seen just once. Sequences were obtained from thymocytes. The receptors stem from a human donor.

This chain joins TRBV27 and TRBJ2-3; unclear D gene. CDR3 length equals 15 residues. Trimming removed 8 bases from V and 0 bases from J, with 15 bases in between. Per germline, CDR1 MNHEY and CDR2 SMNVEV (reference sequence). The CDR3 reads CASRCAVPSTDTQYF. The DNA of the CDR3 is TGTGCCAGCCGGTGTGCGGTGCCTAGCACAGATACGCAGTATTTT.

The CDR3 protein is CASSPLTGLRRDEQFF. The CDR3, as DNA: TGTGCCAGCAGCCCACTGACAGGGCTCCGGAGGGATGAGCAGTTCTTC. The chain uses TRBV11-2 and TRBJ2-1; a weak D match, TRBD1 (7 bases). The V gene's germline CDR1 is SGHAT and CDR2 FQNNGV. With 5 bases removed from V and 8 bases from J, the gap between germline ends came to 22 bases. The CDR3 is 16 residues long.

V is TRBV6-5 and J is TRBJ1-5; D gene unclear. This CDR3 is built from 15 residues. Germline V CDR1 and CDR2: MNHEY, SVGAGI. The V end was cut by 0 bases, the J end by 4 bases, with 10 bases between. CDR3 amino acids: CASSYSRVSNQPQHF. The CDR3 DNA reads TGTGCCAGCAGTTACTCTCGGGTTTCAAATCAGCCCCAGCATTTT.

The V gene is TRBV28, the J gene TRBJ2-6; the D is unclear. Germline values: CDR1 MDHEN, CDR2 SYDVKM. Trimming shortened V by 4 bases and J by 0 bases, and 13 bases separated the two germline ends. The CDR3 covers 17 residues. The CDR3 protein is CASSWPGLSSGANVLTF. In DNA, the CDR3 is TGTGCCAGCAGTTGGCCGGGTCTCAGCTCTGGGGCCAACGTCCTGACTTTC. Variable domain in full (rest from reference TRBV28 and TRBJ2-6): DVKVTQSSRYLVKRTGEKVFLECVQDMDHENMFWYRQDPGLGLRLIYFSYDVKMKEKGDIPEGYSVSREKKERFSLILESASTNQTSMYLCASSWPGLSSGANVLTFGAGSRLTVL.

The V gene is TRBV5-1, the J gene TRBJ2-1; weak D call: TRBD2 (6 bases). Germline V gene lookup returns CDR1 SGHRS and CDR2 YFSETQ. The CDR3 has 15 residues. V lost 4 bases to trimming and J lost 0 bases, with 11 bases between them. CDR3 sequence reads: CASSKTRSSYNEQFF. CDR3 nucleotide sequence: TGCGCCAGCAGCAAGACTAGATCCTCCTACAATGAGCAGTTCTTC.

The sample holds one count of this clone. The chain combines TRBV28 with TRBJ2-3; tentative D call: TRBD1 (5 bases). This CDR3 has 20 amino acids. Looked up from germline, CDR1 is MDHEN and CDR2 is SYDVKM. Trimming took 0 bases from V and 1 from J, leaving 23 bases between them. CDR3 in amino acids: CASSLCWAGPPQAGTDTQYF. In DNA, the CDR3 is TGTGCCAGCAGTTTATGCTGGGCAGGGCCCCCCCAAGCCGGCACAGATACGCAGTATTTT.

V is TRBV10-1 and J is TRBJ1-1, with D perhaps matching TRBD1 (5 bases). Germline loops: CDR1 WNHNN, CDR2 SYGVQD (reference sequence). The CDR3 runs 16 residues. With 0 bases removed from V and 6 bases from J, the gap between germline ends came to 17 bases. The CDR3 sequence is CASSESPGRPKAEAFF. The CDR3 DNA reads as TGCGCCAGCAGTGAGTCACCGGGACGCCCGAAGGCTGAAGCTTTCTTT.

The chain links TRBV14 to TRBJ2-7; D ambiguous. The germline V gene has CDR1 SGHDN and CDR2 FVKESK. This CDR3 has 16 residues. The V gene lost 6 bases and the J gene lost 2 bases, with 20 bases spanning the gap. This CDR3 reads CASSHSVAPPPYEQYF. CDR3 sequence (DNA): TGTGCCAGCAGTCATTCCGTGGCTCCGCCCCCCTACGAGCAGTACTTC. Together with reference TRBV14 and TRBJ2-7, the CDR3 gives the full variable domain: EAGVTQFPSHSVIEKGQTVTLRCDPISGHDNLYWYRRVMGKEIKFLLHFVKESKQDESGMPNNRFLAERTGGTYSTLKVQPAELEDSGVYFCASSHSVAPPPYEQYFGPGTRLTVT.

CDR3 sequence: CASSPGTRGYNEQFF. The CDR3, as DNA: TGTGCCAGCAGTCCCGGGACTAGGGGGTACAATGAGCAGTTCTTC. The V call is TRBV28, the J call TRBJ2-1, with 8 nucleotides matching TRBD2. This CDR3 contains 15 residues. Germline V CDR1 and CDR2: MDHEN, SYDVKM. V lost 5 bases, J lost 4 bases, and 7 bases stayed unmatched. The full variable domain, in which reference TRBV28 and TRBJ2-1 provide the parts outside the CDR3, is DVKVTQSSRYLVKRTGEKVFLECVQDMDHENMFWYRQDPGLGLRLIYFSYDVKMKEKGDIPEGYSVSREKKERFSLILESASTNQTSMYLCASSPGTRGYNEQFFGPGTRLTVL.

This clone has only one observation. CDR3 loop: CASTVWGTDTQYF. The CDR3 DNA is TGTGCCAGCACGGTCTGGGGCACAGATACGCAGTATTTT. The chain is built from TRBV27 and TRBJ2-3; D not certain. V was cut by 7 bases and J by 1 base, with 9 bases left in between. Germline assignment: CDR1 MNHEY and CDR2 SMNVEV (reference sequence). This CDR3 is 13 amino acids long.

This chain connects TRBV5-8 to TRBJ1-4; D is uncertain. Trimming left V 1 base short and J 12 bases short, with 10 bases between. The CDR3 runs to 12 residues. In germline, CDR1 is SGHTS, CDR2 YDEGEE. CDR3 residues: CASSLMWEELFF. The CDR3 DNA reads as TGTGCCAGCAGCTTGATGTGGGAGGAACTGTTTTTT.

The chain couples TRBV7-3 to TRBJ2-3; D gene uncertain. V lost 5 bases, J lost 2 bases, and 8 bases lay in between. Germline CDR1 and CDR2: SGHTA and FQGTGA. The CDR3 has 13 residues. The CDR3 DNA follows: TGTGCCAGCAGCACGACTCTCACAGATACGCAGTATTTT. Protein product: CASSTTLTDTQYF.

The chain recombines TRBV27 with TRBJ2-7; perhaps TRBD1 as D (5 bases). The V end lost 5 bases, the J end lost 3 bases, and 17 bases lay between the germline ends. CDR1 MNHEY and CDR2 SMNVEV come from the germline V gene (reference sequence). The CDR3 sequence is 15 residues long. CDR3: CASSTGHVEFYEQYF. In DNA form, the CDR3 reads TGTGCCAGCAGTACAGGACATGTTGAATTCTACGAGCAGTACTTC.

The chain employs TRBV7-9 and TRBJ1-1, with 8 nucleotides matching TRBD1. The CDR3 length is 18 residues. Unmatched junction bases numbered 16, after V lost 7 bases and J lost 0 bases. Germline CDR1 SEHNR, CDR2 FQNEAQ (reference sequence). CDR3 amino acids: CASNSGDRGPFLNTEAFF. Written as DNA, the CDR3 is TGTGCCAGCAACTCCGGCGACAGGGGCCCTTTCCTGAACACTGAAGCTTTCTTT.

The chain links TRBV7-2 to TRBJ2-2, with 9 bases that match TRBD1. The V gene's germline CDR1 is SGHTA and CDR2 FQGNSA. Trimming cost V 3 bases and J 5 bases; bases outside gene matches: 10. The CDR3 sequence is 17 residues long. The CDR3 DNA reads as TGTGCCAGCAGCTTTTTACCGGGACAGGGAGGGACCGGGGAGCTGTTTTTT. Encoded protein: CASSFLPGQGGTGELFF.

This chain uses TRBV5-6 with TRBJ1-2; D perhaps matches TRBD1 (6 bases). Germline lookup yields CDR1 SGHDT and CDR2 YYEEEE. This CDR3 has 16 residues. Trimming took off 0 bases at V and 2 bases at J, with 14 bases between the two ends. CDR3 loop: CASSLAEGGLNYGYTF. The CDR3 region has the DNA TGTGCCAGCAGCTTGGCCGAAGGGGGTTTGAACTATGGCTACACCTTC.

This chain uses TRBV27 with TRBJ2-7, with D perhaps matching TRBD1 (6 bases). CDR3 size: 13 residues. The V and J ends lost 10 bases and 0 bases respectively, with 13 bases between them. Per the germline V gene, CDR1 is MNHEY and CDR2 is SMNVEV (reference sequence). Here the CDR3 reads CATSGTRSYEQYF. CDR3 DNA sequence: TGTGCCACCTCCGGGACACGCTCCTACGAGCAGTACTTC.

The gene calls are TRBV10-1 and TRBJ1-2, with D possibly matching TRBD1 (6 bases). Germline V gene data show CDR1 as WNHNN and CDR2 as SYGVQD (reference sequence). This CDR3 is 13 amino acids long. Trimming shortened V by 3 bases and J by 8 bases, and 13 bases separated the two germline ends. The CDR3 loop is CASSDAGVNGYTF. The CDR3 region has the DNA TGCGCCAGCAGTGACGCAGGGGTGAACGGCTACACCTTC.